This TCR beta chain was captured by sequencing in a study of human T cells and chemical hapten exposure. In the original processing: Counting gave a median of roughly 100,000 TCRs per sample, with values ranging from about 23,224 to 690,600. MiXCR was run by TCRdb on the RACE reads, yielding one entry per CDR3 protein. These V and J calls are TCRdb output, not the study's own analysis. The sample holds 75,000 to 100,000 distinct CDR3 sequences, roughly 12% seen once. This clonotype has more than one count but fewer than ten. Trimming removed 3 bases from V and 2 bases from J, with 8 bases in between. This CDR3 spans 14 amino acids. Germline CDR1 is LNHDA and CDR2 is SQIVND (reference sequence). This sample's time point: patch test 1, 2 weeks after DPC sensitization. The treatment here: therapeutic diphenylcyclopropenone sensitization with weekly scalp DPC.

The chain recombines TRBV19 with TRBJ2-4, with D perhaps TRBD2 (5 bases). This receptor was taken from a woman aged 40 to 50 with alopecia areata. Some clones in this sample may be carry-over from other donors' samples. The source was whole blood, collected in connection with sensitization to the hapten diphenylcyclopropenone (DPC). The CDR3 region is CASSIAGTKNIQYF. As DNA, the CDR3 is TGTGCCAGTAGTATTGCCGGGACCAAAAACATTCAGTACTTC.